The clone carrying this T cell receptor beta chain has a single count. These data come from a study of T cell responses to AZD1222 COVID-19 vaccine. Measured with immunoSEQ multiplex PCR; TCRdb has only the in-frame clones, and not every one. Of approximately 80,000 clones listed, 80% to 90% are singletons. This CDR3 has 15 residues. The J segment lost 1 base and the V segment lost 0 bases, leaving 2 bases of the junction unmatched. Germline assignment: CDR1 SGHAT and CDR2 FQNNGV. The specimen was peripheral blood, collected 28 days after the second AZD1222 dose. The chain combines TRBV11-2 with TRBJ2-7; 8 nucleotides line up with TRBD1. This sequence was found in an adult who received the AZD1222 COVID-19 vaccine. The CDR3 region is CASSLEQGGSYEQYF. For the CDR3, the DNA is TGTGCCAGCAGCTTAGAACAGGGGGGTTCCTACGAGCAGTACTTC.